This record covers a single T cell receptor beta chain. This clone was detected a few times. It has no known antigen specificity. The record has no base qualities; no much larger clone is one base away. The sample originates from a study of OX40 agonist ivuxolimab in advanced cancers. With regard to the full study: Ivuxolimab was a fully human IgG2 agonistic monoclonal antibody targeting the costimulatory receptor OX40 (CD134). Intravenous ivuxolimab was administered to patients every 2 weeks at six dose levels: 0.01, 0.1, 0.3, 1.5, 3 and 10 mg/kg. Of the roughly 51 patients in dose escalation, some 19 had hepatocellular carcinoma, some 15 had melanoma, 9 had renal cell carcinoma and 9 had head and neck cancer. A male proportion of around 83% and a mean age of around 60 years, ranging from roughly 23 to 80, were recorded for the dose-escalation cohort. Patients were allowed to have had prior anti-PD-1, anti-PD-L1 or anti-CTLA-4 therapy, and approximately 37% of the dose-escalation patients had been treated with checkpoint inhibitors. Partial responses were achieved by three dose-escalation patients, of whom one had hepatocellular carcinoma and two had cutaneous melanoma. Peripheral TCRbeta sequencing was intended to test whether TCR sequence diversity was altered and clonal T-cell expansion was caused by ivuxolimab. The monotherapy dose-escalation portion (N of about 50 patients) of the phase I ivuxolimab trial is reported in the paper. The full study reports these points: After ivuxolimab, more expanded clones were found on average in CD8+ T cells than in CD4+ T cells. Low levels of normalized T-cell clonal expansion were also seen in some patients who did not respond. Partial responders in the 0.1-3.0 mg/kg groups had among the lowest normalized peripheral clonal expansion, especially among CD8+ T cells. The antigen specificity of the clonally expanded peripheral T cells was not determined. Clonal expansion of both CD4+ and CD8+ blood T cells was observed from baseline to week 6 at doses 0.1 to 3.0 mg/kg.

The CDR3 runs 15 amino acids, cysteine and phenylalanine included. Only the CDR3 portion is preserved as DNA: 45 bases, with reading frame beginning at the first base. V sheds 2 bases and J sheds 5 bases, leaving 16 bases between their ends. In the germline V gene (reference sequence), CDR1 corresponds to MNHEY and CDR2 to SMNVEV. Genomic DNA was isolated from the sorted cells so that the TCRbeta CDR3 region could be sequenced. The immunoSEQ Assay was used to sequence the TCRbeta CDR3 regions. TCRdb obtained this table from immuneACCESS and retained in-frame rearrangements with V and J assigned. These tables miss some clones; where compared with another copy, unresolved V genes account for less than half of the shortfall, and the remainder is unexplained. The sample table holds about 46,000 clones, of which roughly three quarters were seen once. Roughly 3.9% of the sample is held by the ten biggest clonotypes.

Patients with autoimmune disease history or receiving systemic immunosuppression were excluded from the trial. In every dose cohort, peripheral blood was drawn for TCR sequencing at baseline, cycle 4 day 1, and cycle 7 day 1. The samples were drawn from a first-in-human, open-label, multicenter phase I dose-escalation trial of ivuxolimab. The trial enrolled adults with locally advanced or metastatic head and neck squamous cell, hepatocellular, melanoma or renal cell carcinoma. Before TCR sequencing, CD4+ T cells and CD8+ T cells were sorted from peripheral blood as separate populations. The chain is made from TRBV27 and TRBJ2-7; the D gene may be TRBD1 or TRBD2, since each aligns over 6 bases. The TCR comes from an adult with an advanced solid tumor such as melanoma, head and neck, liver or kidney cancer. This sample comprised CD4+ or CD8+ T cells sorted from blood, obtained in a trial of the OX40 agonist ivuxolimab. The DNA sequence reads TGTGCCAGCAGTTTAAGGGGGGAGACGACGCACGAGCAGTACTTC. Its translation reads: CASSLRGETTHEQYF.